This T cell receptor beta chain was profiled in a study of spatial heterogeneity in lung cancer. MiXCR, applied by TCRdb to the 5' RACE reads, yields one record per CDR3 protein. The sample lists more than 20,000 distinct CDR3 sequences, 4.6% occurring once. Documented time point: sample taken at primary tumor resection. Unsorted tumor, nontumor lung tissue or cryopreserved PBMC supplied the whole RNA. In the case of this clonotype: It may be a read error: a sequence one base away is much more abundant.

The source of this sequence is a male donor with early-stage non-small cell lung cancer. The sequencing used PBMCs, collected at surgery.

The CDR3 reads CVSSGQGGSYEQYF. For the CDR3, the DNA is TGCGTCAGCAGCGGACAGGGCGGCTCCTACGAGCAGTACTTC. The chain is built from TRBV5-1 and TRBJ2-7; the match to TRBD1 covers 8 bases. The CDR3 extends over 14 amino acids. The germline CDR1 and CDR2 sequences are SGHRS and YFSETQ.